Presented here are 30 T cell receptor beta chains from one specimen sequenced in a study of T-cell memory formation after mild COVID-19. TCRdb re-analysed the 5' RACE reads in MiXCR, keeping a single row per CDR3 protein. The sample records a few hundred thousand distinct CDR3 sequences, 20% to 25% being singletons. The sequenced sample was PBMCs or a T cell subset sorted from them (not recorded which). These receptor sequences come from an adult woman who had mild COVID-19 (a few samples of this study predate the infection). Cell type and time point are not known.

This CDR3 is CASSQPQGISYEQYF. The CDR3 bases are TGCGCCAGCAGCCAGCCTCAGGGCATCTCCTACGAGCAGTACTTC. The chain uses TRBV4-1 and TRBJ2-7; D is perhaps TRBD1 (5 bases). V lost 3 bases to trimming and J lost 0 bases, with 12 bases between them. CDR1 is MGHRA and CDR2 is YSYEKL in the germline V gene. The CDR3 loop spans 15 amino acids.

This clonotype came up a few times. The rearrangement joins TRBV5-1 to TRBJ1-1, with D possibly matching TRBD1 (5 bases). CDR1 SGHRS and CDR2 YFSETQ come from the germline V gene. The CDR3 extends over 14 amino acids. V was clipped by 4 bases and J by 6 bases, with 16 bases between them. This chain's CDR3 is CASSPLGGSAEAFF. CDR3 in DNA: TGCGCCAGCAGCCCCTTGGGGGGATCGGCTGAAGCTTTCTTT.

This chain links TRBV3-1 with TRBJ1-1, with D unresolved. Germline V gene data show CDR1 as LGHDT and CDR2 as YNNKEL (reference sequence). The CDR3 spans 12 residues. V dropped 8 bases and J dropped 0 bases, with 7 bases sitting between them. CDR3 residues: CASAQMNTEAFF. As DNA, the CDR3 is TGTGCCAGCGCCCAGATGAACACTGAAGCTTTCTTT. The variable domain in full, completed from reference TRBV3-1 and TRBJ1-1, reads DTAVSQTPKYLVTQMGNDKSIKCEQNLGHDTMYWYKQDSKKFLKIMFSYNNKELIINETVPNRFSPKSPDKAHLNLHINSLELGDSAVYFCASAQMNTEAFFGQGTRLTVV.

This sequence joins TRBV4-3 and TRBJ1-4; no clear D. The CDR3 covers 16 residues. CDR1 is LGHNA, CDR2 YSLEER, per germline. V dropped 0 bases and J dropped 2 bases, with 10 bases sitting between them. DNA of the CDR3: TGCGCCAGCAGCCAAGACCCTTTTCGGACTAATGAAAAACTGTTTTTT. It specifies CASSQDPFRTNEKLFF.

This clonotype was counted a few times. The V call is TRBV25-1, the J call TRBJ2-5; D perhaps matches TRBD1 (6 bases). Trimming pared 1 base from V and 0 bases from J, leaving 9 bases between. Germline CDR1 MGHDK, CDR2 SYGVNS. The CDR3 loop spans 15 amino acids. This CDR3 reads CASSESRGYQETQYF. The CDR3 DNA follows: TGTGCCAGCAGTGAATCGAGGGGGTACCAAGAGACCCAGTACTTC.

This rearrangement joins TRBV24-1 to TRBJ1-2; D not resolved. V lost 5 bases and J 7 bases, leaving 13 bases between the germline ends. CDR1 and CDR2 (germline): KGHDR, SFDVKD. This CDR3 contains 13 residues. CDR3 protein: CATSVSGGGGYTF. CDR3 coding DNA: TGTGCCACCAGTGTCAGCGGAGGTGGTGGCTACACCTTC.

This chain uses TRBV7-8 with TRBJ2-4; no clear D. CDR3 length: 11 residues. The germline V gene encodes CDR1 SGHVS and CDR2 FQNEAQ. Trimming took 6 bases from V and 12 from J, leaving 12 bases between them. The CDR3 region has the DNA TGTGCCAGCAGTCTGACTGGTACTCAGTACTTC. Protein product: CASSLTGTQYF.

CDR3 coding DNA: TGTGCCAGCAGCGCAATAAACAGGGATTTATGGGGCAATCAGCCCCAGCATTTT. This translates into CASSAINRDLWGNQPQHF. V and J are TRBV7-8 and TRBJ1-5, with D perhaps TRBD1 (6 bases). The ends were cut back, 5 bases at V and 2 bases at J, with 22 bases in the middle. This CDR3 has 18 amino acids. The germline CDR1 and CDR2 sequences are SGHVS and FQNEAQ.

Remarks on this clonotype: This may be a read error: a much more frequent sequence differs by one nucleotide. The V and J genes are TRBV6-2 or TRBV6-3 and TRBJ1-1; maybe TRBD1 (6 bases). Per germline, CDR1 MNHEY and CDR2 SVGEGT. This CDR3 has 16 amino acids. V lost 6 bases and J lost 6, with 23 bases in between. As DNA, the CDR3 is TGTGCCAGCAGCAAACTCTTGACAGGAAGGGAGGCTGAAGCTTTCTTT. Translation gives CASSKLLTGREAEAFF.

The CDR3 DNA sequence: TGTGCCAGCAGCCCTGGGACTAGCGGTCGTTACAATGAGCAGTTCTTC. Translated: CASSPGTSGRYNEQFF. The chain combines TRBV7-9 with TRBJ2-1, with 11 bases aligning to TRBD2. The V gene's germline CDR1 is SEHNR and CDR2 FQNEAQ (reference sequence). J was trimmed by 4 bases and V by 5 bases; bases with no gene match: 7. The CDR3 has 16 residues.

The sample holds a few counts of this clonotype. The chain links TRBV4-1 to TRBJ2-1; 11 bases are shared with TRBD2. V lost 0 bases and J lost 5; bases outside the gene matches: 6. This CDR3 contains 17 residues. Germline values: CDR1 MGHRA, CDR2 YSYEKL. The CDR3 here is CASSQERASGGNNEQFF. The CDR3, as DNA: TGCGCCAGCAGCCAAGAGCGGGCTAGCGGGGGGAACAATGAGCAGTTCTTC.

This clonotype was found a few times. CDR3 nucleotide sequence: TGTGCCAGCAGCTCCCTTGGCCGGCGGGGGACTGAAGCTTTCTTT. It is translated as CASSSLGRRGTEAFF. V usage is TRBV7-8 and J usage is TRBJ1-1; D is perhaps TRBD1 (5 bases). Trimming cost V 4 bases and J 5 bases, with 17 bases left between them. The CDR3 contains 15 residues. Germline V gene data show CDR1 as SGHVS and CDR2 as FQNEAQ.

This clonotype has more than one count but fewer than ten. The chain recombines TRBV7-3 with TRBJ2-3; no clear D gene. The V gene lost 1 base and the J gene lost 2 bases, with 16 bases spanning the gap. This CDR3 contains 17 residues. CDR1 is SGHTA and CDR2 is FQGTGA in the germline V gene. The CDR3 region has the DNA TGTGCCAGCAGCTTAAACCTACTCTCAAGACACACAGATACGCAGTATTTT. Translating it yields CASSLNLLSRHTDTQYF.

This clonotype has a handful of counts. Written as DNA, the CDR3 is TGTGCCAGCAGTGGAAGGAAATCCGGACAGGGAAGTGGCTACACCTTC. Amino acid sequence: CASSGRKSGQGSGYTF. The J gene is TRBJ1-2, the V gene TRBV2; TRBD1 aligns across 8 bases. The CDR3 spans 16 residues. With 4 bases clipped from V and 7 bases from J, the junction kept 14 bases outside the gene matches. Germline values: CDR1 SNHLY, CDR2 FYNNEI.

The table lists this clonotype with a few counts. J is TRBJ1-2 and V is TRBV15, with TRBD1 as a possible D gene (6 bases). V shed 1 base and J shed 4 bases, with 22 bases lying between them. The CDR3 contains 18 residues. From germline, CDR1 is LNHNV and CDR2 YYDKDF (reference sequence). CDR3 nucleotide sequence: TGTGCCACCAGCAGAGGGGGGCGGATGGGGGCCGAGGGCTATGGCTACACCTTC. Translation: CATSRGGRMGAEGYGYTF.

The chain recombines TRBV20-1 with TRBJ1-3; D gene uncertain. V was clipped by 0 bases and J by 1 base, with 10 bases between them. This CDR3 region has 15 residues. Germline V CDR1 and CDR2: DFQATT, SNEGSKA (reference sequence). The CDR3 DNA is TGCAGTGCTAGAGACCCGAGGGTTTCTGGAAACACCATATATTTT. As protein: CSARDPRVSGNTIYF.

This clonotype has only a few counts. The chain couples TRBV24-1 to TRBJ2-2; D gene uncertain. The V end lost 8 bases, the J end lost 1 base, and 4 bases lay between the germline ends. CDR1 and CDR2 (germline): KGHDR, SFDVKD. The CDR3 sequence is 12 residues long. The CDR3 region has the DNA TGTGCCACCAAGGGGAACACCGGGGAGCTGTTTTTT. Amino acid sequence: CATKGNTGELFF.

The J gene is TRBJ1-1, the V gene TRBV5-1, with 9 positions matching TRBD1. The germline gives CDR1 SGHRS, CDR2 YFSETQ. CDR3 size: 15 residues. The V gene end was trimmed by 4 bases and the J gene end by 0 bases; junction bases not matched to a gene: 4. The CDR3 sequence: CASSRGQGVNTEAFF. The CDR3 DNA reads TGCGCCAGCAGCCGGGGACAGGGCGTGAACACTGAAGCTTTCTTT.

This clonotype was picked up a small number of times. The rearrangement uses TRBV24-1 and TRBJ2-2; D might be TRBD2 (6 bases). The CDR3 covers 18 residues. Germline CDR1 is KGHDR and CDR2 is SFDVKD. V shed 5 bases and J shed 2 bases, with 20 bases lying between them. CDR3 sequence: CATSANPGTGGNTGELFF. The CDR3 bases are TGTGCCACCAGTGCGAACCCGGGGACTGGGGGAAACACCGGGGAGCTGTTTTTT.

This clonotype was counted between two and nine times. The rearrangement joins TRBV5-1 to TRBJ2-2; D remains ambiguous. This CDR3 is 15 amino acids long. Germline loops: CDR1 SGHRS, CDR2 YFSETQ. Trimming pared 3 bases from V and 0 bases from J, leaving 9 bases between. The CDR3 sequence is CASSWTNPNTGELFF. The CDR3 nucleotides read TGCGCCAGCAGCTGGACCAACCCGAACACCGGGGAGCTGTTTTTT.

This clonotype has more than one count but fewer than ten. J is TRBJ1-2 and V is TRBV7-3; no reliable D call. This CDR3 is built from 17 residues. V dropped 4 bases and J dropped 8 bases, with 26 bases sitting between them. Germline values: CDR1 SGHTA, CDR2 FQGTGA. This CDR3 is CASSSAQAGIGTRGYTF. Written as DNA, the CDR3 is TGTGCCAGCAGCTCGGCTCAGGCGGGAATTGGAACGCGGGGCTACACCTTC.

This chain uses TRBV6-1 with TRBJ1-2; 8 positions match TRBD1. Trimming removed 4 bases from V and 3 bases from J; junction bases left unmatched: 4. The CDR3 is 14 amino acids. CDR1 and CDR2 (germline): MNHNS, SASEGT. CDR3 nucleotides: TGTGCCAGCAGTGCTCAGGACAGGGACTATGGCTACACCTTC. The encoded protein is CASSAQDRDYGYTF.

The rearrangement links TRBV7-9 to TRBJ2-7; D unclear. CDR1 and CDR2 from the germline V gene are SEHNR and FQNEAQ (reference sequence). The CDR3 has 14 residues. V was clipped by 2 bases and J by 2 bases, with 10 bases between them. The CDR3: CASSLMLRTYEQYF. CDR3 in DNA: TGTGCCAGCAGCTTAATGCTGCGTACCTACGAGCAGTACTTC.

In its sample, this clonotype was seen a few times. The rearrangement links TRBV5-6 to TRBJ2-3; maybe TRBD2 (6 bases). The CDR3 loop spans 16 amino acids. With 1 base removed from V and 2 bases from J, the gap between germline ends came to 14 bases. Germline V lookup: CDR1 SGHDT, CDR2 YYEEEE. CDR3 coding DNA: TGTGCCAGCAGCTTGATAGCGGTACTTAACACAGATACGCAGTATTTT. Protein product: CASSLIAVLNTDTQYF. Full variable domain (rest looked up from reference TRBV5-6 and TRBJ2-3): DAGVTQSPTHLIKTRGQQVTLRCSPKSGHDTVSWYQQALGQGPQFIFQYYEEEERQRGNFPDRFSGHQFPNYSSELNVNALLLGDSALYLCASSLIAVLNTDTQYFGPGTRLTVL.

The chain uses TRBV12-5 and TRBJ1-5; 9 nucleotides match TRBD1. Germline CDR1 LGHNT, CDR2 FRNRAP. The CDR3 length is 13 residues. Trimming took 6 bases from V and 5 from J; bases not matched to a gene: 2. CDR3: CASGTGGHQPQHF. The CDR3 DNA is TGTGCTAGTGGCACAGGGGGCCATCAGCCCCAGCATTTT.

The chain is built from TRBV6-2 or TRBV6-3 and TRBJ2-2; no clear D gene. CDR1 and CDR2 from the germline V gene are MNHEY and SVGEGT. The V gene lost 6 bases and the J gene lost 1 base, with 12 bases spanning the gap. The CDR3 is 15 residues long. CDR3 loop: CASSPATVNTGELFF. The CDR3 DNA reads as TGTGCCAGCAGCCCGGCGACGGTGAACACCGGGGAGCTGTTTTTT.

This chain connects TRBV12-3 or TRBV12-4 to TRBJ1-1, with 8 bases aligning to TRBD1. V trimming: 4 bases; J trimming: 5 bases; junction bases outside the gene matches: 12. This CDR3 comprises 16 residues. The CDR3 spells CASSSSPLTGVTEAFF. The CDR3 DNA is TGTGCCAGCAGTTCGTCCCCCCTGACAGGGGTGACTGAAGCTTTCTTT.

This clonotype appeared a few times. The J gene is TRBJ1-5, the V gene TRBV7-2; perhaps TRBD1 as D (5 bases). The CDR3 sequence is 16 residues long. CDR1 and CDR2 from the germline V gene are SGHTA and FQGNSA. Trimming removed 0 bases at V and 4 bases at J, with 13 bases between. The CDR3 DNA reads TGTGCCAGCAGCTTAGCGGGGACGGAAGTTAATCAGCCCCAGCATTTT. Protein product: CASSLAGTEVNQPQHF. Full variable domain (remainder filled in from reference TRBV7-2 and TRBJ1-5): GAGVSQSPSNKVTEKGKDVELRCDPISGHTALYWYRQSLGQGLEFLIYFQGNSAPDKSGLPSDRFSAERTGGSVSTLTIQRTQQEDSAVYLCASSLAGTEVNQPQHFGDGTRLSIL.

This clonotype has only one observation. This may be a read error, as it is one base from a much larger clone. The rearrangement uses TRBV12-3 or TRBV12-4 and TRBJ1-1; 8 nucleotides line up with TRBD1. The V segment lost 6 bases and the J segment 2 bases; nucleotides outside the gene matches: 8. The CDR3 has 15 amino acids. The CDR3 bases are TGTGCCAGCAGATTTGGGACAGGAGGCAACACTGAAGCTTTCTTT. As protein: CASRFGTGGNTEAFF.

The CDR3 DNA sequence: TGCGCCAGCAGCGAAGGGACAGGGGGAAACACCATATATTTT. Its protein is CASSEGTGGNTIYF. The rearrangement joins TRBV5-1 to TRBJ1-3, with 9 bases that match TRBD1. V was clipped by 4 bases and J by 4 bases; unmatched bases: 3. The CDR3 covers 14 residues. The germline V gene encodes CDR1 SGHRS and CDR2 YFSETQ.